Presented here are 29 T cell receptor beta chains from one specimen sequenced in a study of PD-1 blockade in classical Hodgkin lymphoma (dated by TCRdb to the early 2020s). In the paper's terms, the time point label means: cycle 4 day 1 (C4D1), after less than seven weeks of nivolumab. Every trial patient had relapsed after autologous stem cell transplantation, and cohorts A, B and C differed in prior brentuximab vedotin exposure. Library preparation was by the immunoSEQ multiplex PCR assay. TCRdb provides this immuneACCESS table in a form limited to in-frame rearrangements. Some clones are lacking; in checked studies, under half of them reflect an unresolved V gene, and why the rest are absent is not known. The sample table records tens of thousands of clones; about nine tenths of these occur just once. The ten largest clones represent approximately 2.9% of the sample. The material was peripheral blood mononuclear cells (PBMCs), obtained before the fourth cycle of nivolumab. The receptor source for this set is a human donor with classical Hodgkin lymphoma.

The CDR3 DNA is TGTGCCAGCAGCCAAGATTTAGGTCACGGGGGGAACACTGAAGCTTTCTTT. It is translated as CASSQDLGHGGNTEAFF. The rearrangement links TRBV4-2 to TRBJ1-1; TRBD1 might be the D (5 bases). The CDR3 contains 17 residues. Per germline, CDR1 LGHNA and CDR2 YNFKEQ. Trimming pared 0 bases from V and 1 base from J, leaving 15 bases between.

V usage is TRBV19 and J usage is TRBJ2-7; D perhaps matches TRBD2 (5 bases). V lost 7 bases and J lost 4, with 26 bases in between. CDR1 and CDR2 from the germline V gene are LNHDA and SQIVND (reference sequence). CDR3 size: 17 residues. The CDR3 loop is CASTPSEGAFQAYEQYF. CDR3 DNA: TGTGCCAGTACCCCCTCAGAGGGTGCCTTCCAAGCTTACGAGCAGTACTTC.

Turning to this clone: The same CDR3 arises from other DNA sequences in this sample as well. The CDR3: CAWSGGRVNEKLFF. Written as DNA, the CDR3 is TGTGCCTGGAGTGGCGGACGGGTAAATGAAAAACTGTTTTTT. This rearrangement joins TRBV30 to TRBJ1-4; D is undetermined. Per germline, CDR1 GTSNPN and CDR2 SVGIG (reference sequence). The CDR3 covers 14 residues. Trimming pared 1 base from V and 5 bases from J, leaving 11 bases between.

This clone was found once. This chain links TRBV9 with TRBJ2-3; the D gene is possibly TRBD2 (7 bases). The germline gives CDR1 SGDLS, CDR2 YYNGEE. The CDR3 totals 17 residues. V was clipped by 4 bases and J by 2 bases, with 20 bases between them. The CDR3 sequence is CASSRVQSGGHTDTQYF. The CDR3 DNA is TGTGCCAGCAGCCGCGTTCAGTCGGGGGGACACACAGATACGCAGTATTTT.

The rearrangement uses TRBV19 and TRBJ1-2; D possibly corresponds to TRBD1 (6 bases). With 6 bases removed from V and 3 bases from J, the gap between germline ends came to 20 bases. This CDR3 comprises 16 residues. Germline assignment: CDR1 LNHDA and CDR2 SQIVND (reference sequence). The CDR3 reads CASSRQQGLSDYGYTF. CDR3 coding DNA: TGTGCCAGTAGCCGCCAACAGGGATTGAGCGACTATGGCTACACCTTC.

V is TRBV4-1 and J is TRBJ2-3, with D tentatively TRBD1 (5 bases). This CDR3 has 15 amino acids. V lost 0 bases, J lost 0 bases, and 7 bases lay in between. Germline assignment: CDR1 MGHRA and CDR2 YSYEKL. The CDR3 spells CASSQDRASTDTQYF. Here the CDR3 DNA reads TGCGCCAGCAGCCAAGACAGGGCTAGCACAGATACGCAGTATTTT.

The chain carries TRBV6-6 and TRBJ2-1; 7 nucleotides align to TRBD2. CDR1 MNHNY and CDR2 SVGAGI come from the germline V gene (reference sequence). This CDR3 has 15 residues. V was clipped by 7 bases and J by 7 bases; unmatched bases: 13. The CDR3 DNA reads as TGTGCCAGCATGGCGCAAGGGCGGGGGTATAATGAGCAGTTCTTC. Encoded protein: CASMAQGRGYNEQFF.

The chain uses TRBV18 and TRBJ2-3; 12 bases are shared with TRBD2. The trim removed 5 bases at V and 3 bases at J, leaving 6 bases unmatched. This CDR3 spans 16 amino acids. Germline lookup yields CDR1 KGHSH and CDR2 LQKENI. For the CDR3, the DNA is TGTGCCAGCTCAACTCTAGCGGGGGGGCGTACAGATACGCAGTATTTT. Translated, it gives CASSTLAGGRTDTQYF.

This sequence joins TRBV10-3 and TRBJ2-7, with D possibly called TRBD1 or TRBD2 (6 bases each). V dropped 3 bases and J dropped 6 bases, with 15 bases sitting between them. Per the germline V gene, CDR1 is ENHRY and CDR2 is SYGVKD. The CDR3 totals 14 residues. The CDR3 sequence: CAISDPAGEVEQYF. DNA for the CDR3: TGTGCCATCAGTGATCCGGCAGGGGAGGTCGAGCAGTACTTC.

J is TRBJ2-5 and V is TRBV2; no clear D gene. Trimming removed 3 bases from V and 5 bases from J, with 4 bases in between. CDR3 length equals 11 residues. In germline, CDR1 is SNHLY, CDR2 FYNNEI. The CDR3 sequence: CASSDRETQYF. Written as DNA, the CDR3 is TGTGCCAGCAGTGACAGGGAGACCCAGTACTTC.

V usage is TRBV5-1 and J usage is TRBJ1-3; 9 nucleotides line up with TRBD1. This CDR3 spans 16 amino acids. Per germline, CDR1 SGHRS and CDR2 YFSETQ. The V and J ends lost 0 bases and 4 bases, in that order; junction bases with no gene match: 5. The CDR3 bases are TGCGCCAGCAGCTTGGACGGGACAGGGAAAGGAAACACCATATATTTT. The encoded protein is CASSLDGTGKGNTIYF.

The CDR3: CASSLGEKLFF. The CDR3 DNA is TGCGCCAGCAGCTTAGGCGAAAAACTGTTTTTT. V usage is TRBV5-1 and J usage is TRBJ1-4; D is undetermined. From germline, CDR1 is SGHRS and CDR2 YFSETQ. The V end was cut by 2 bases, the J end by 8 bases, with 4 bases between. The CDR3 has 11 residues.

The chain is built from TRBV6-6 and TRBJ1-2; D is perhaps TRBD1 (5 bases). Between the trimmed V and J ends, which lost 7 bases and 8 bases, there was a span of 17 bases. The CDR3 sequence is 13 residues long. The germline V gene has CDR1 MNHNY and CDR2 SVGAGI (reference sequence). The CDR3 reads CASTLRRDEGYTF. The CDR3, as DNA: TGTGCCAGCACCCTCCGCAGGGACGAGGGCTACACCTTC.

The V call is TRBV7-2, the J call TRBJ2-2; D gene uncertain. The V gene lost 3 bases and the J gene lost 2 bases, with 1 base spanning the gap. Germline values: CDR1 SGHTA, CDR2 FQGNSA. This CDR3 spans 12 amino acids. The CDR3 DNA reads TGTGCCAGCAGCTTTAACACCGGGGAGCTGTTTTTT. Protein product: CASSFNTGELFF.

The V and J genes are TRBV28 and TRBJ2-7; no reliable D call. Germline CDR1 reads MDHEN; CDR2 reads SYDVKM. The CDR3 covers 16 residues. Trimming pared 3 bases from V and 1 base from J, leaving 16 bases between. CDR3 residues: CASSLIRGVRSYEQYF. Here the CDR3 DNA reads TGTGCCAGCAGTTTGATTCGTGGGGTCAGGTCCTACGAGCAGTACTTC.

The J gene is TRBJ1-3, the V gene TRBV11-2; D not certain. Trimming cost V 1 base and J 1 base, with 11 bases left between them. CDR1 is SGHAT, CDR2 FQNNGV, per germline. The CDR3 has 16 amino acids. CDR3 residues: CASSLVPDISGNTIYF. The DNA of the CDR3 is TGTGCCAGCAGCTTAGTTCCTGATATATCTGGAAACACCATATATTTT.

The chain employs TRBV6-1 and TRBJ1-5; tentatively, D is TRBD1 (5 bases). The germline V gene has CDR1 MNHNS and CDR2 SASEGT. The CDR3 spans 15 residues. The V end lost 7 bases, the J end lost 6 bases, and 19 bases lay between the germline ends. CDR3 amino acids: CASNPPPGKGQPQHF. Written as DNA, the CDR3 is TGTGCCAGCAACCCTCCTCCAGGGAAGGGTCAGCCCCAGCATTTT.

The gene calls are TRBV7-2 and TRBJ2-7, with TRBD1 matching 7 bases. Germline CDR1 reads SGHTA; CDR2 reads FQGNSA. This CDR3 comprises 14 residues. Unmatched junction bases numbered 7, after V lost 3 bases and J lost 5 bases. The CDR3 loop reads CASSFHGQAHEQYF. The CDR3 bases are TGTGCCAGCAGCTTCCATGGACAGGCCCACGAGCAGTACTTC.

The J gene is TRBJ2-1, the V gene TRBV19; 11 bases align to TRBD1. This CDR3 spans 15 amino acids. Germline V lookup: CDR1 LNHDA, CDR2 SQIVND (reference sequence). J was trimmed by 2 bases and V by 6 bases; bases with no gene match: 3. CDR3 nucleotide sequence: TGTGCCAGTAGGAGGGACAGGGGGGCCTACAATGAGCAGTTCTTC. Amino acid sequence: CASRRDRGAYNEQFF.

This chain uses TRBV19 with TRBJ1-5; D ambiguous. V lost 1 base and J 3 bases, leaving 10 bases between the germline ends. CDR3 length: 15 residues. The V gene's germline CDR1 is LNHDA and CDR2 SQIVND (reference sequence). CDR3 DNA sequence: TGTGCCAGTAGTATAGTGGCTGCATCCAATCAGCCCCAGCATTTT. This codes for CASSIVAASNQPQHF.

This chain uses TRBV29-1 with TRBJ2-5, with 8 bases matching TRBD1. This CDR3 comprises 13 residues. Germline loops: CDR1 SQVTM, CDR2 ANQGSEA. The V segment lost 2 bases and the J segment 5 bases; nucleotides outside the gene matches: 4. CDR3 DNA sequence: TGCAGCGTTGAACAGGGGGCCGGGGAGACCCAGTACTTC. Its protein is CSVEQGAGETQYF.

The J gene is TRBJ1-1, the V gene TRBV6-5; unclear D gene. V lost 5 bases and J 0 bases, leaving 7 bases between the germline ends. This CDR3 has 13 amino acids. Looked up from germline, CDR1 is MNHEY and CDR2 is SVGAGI. DNA of the CDR3: TGTGCCAGCAGTACCCAAGTGAACACTGAAGCTTTCTTT. The encoded protein is CASSTQVNTEAFF.

This clone was counted a single time. This specimen includes other DNA sequences encoding the same CDR3. J is TRBJ1-2 and V is TRBV4-3; D gene ambiguous. CDR1 LGHNA and CDR2 YSLEER come from the germline V gene. The CDR3 consists of 16 residues. With 3 bases removed from V and 0 bases from J, the gap between germline ends came to 14 bases. CDR3 nucleotide sequence: TGCGCCAGCAGCCATGGGCAAGAAGTTCCTAACTATGGCTACACCTTC. It encodes CASSHGQEVPNYGYTF.

The rearrangement uses TRBV5-1 and TRBJ2-7; D tentatively fits TRBD1 or TRBD2 (5 bases each). The germline gives CDR1 SGHRS, CDR2 YFSETQ. The CDR3 is 16 residues long. V shed 0 bases and J shed 0 bases, with 13 bases lying between them. This CDR3 is CASSLGPGPSSYEQYF. The CDR3 DNA follows: TGCGCCAGCAGCTTGGGCCCGGGGCCAAGCTCCTACGAGCAGTACTTC.

V gene TRBV27 combines with J gene TRBJ2-1; TRBD2 agrees at 9 bases. Trimming removed 3 bases from V and 5 bases from J; junction bases left unmatched: 14. Germline assignment: CDR1 MNHEY and CDR2 SMNVEV (reference sequence). This CDR3 is built from 18 residues. In nucleotides, the CDR3 is TGTGCCAGCAGTTTCTCGATCCGCCTAGCGGGGAACCACAATGAGCAGTTCTTC. Translated, it gives CASSFSIRLAGNHNEQFF.

The rearrangement joins TRBV23-1 to TRBJ1-5; D unresolved. TRBV23-1 belongs to the ORF category, with a function that is uncertain. Trimming removed 0 bases at V and 2 bases at J, with 11 bases between. This CDR3 has 16 amino acids. The CDR3 protein is CASSQSQDCGNQPQHF. CDR3 in DNA: TGCGCCAGCAGTCAATCCCAGGATTGTGGCAATCAGCCCCAGCATTTT.

The sample holds one count of this clone. The chain employs TRBV18 and TRBJ1-1, with TRBD1 as a possible D gene (6 bases). This CDR3 contains 13 residues. V was trimmed by 3 bases and J by 5 bases, leaving 10 bases between them. CDR1 is KGHSH, CDR2 LQKENI, per germline. CDR3 region: CASSPGAGTEAFF. CDR3 nucleotide sequence: TGTGCCAGCTCACCGGGGGCAGGGACTGAAGCTTTCTTT.

DNA of the CDR3: TGTGCCAGCAGCTTAGCTCTAGCGGGGGGGTTTTCCTACAATGAGCAGTTCTTC. It yields the protein CASSLALAGGFSYNEQFF. The chain links TRBV7-2 to TRBJ2-1, with TRBD2 matching 12 bases. J was trimmed by 1 base and V by 0 bases; bases with no gene match: 4. The CDR3 contains 18 residues. The V gene's germline CDR1 is SGHTA and CDR2 FQGNSA.

The V gene is TRBV9, the J gene TRBJ1-1, with 9 bases aligning to TRBD1. The CDR3 extends over 15 amino acids. The V segment lost 0 bases and the J segment 4 bases; nucleotides outside the gene matches: 4. Germline V lookup: CDR1 SGDLS, CDR2 YYNGEE. The CDR3 nucleotides are TGTGCCAGCAGCGTAGGGGACAGGGAAGCCACTGAAGCTTTCTTT. Its translation: CASSVGDREATEAFF.